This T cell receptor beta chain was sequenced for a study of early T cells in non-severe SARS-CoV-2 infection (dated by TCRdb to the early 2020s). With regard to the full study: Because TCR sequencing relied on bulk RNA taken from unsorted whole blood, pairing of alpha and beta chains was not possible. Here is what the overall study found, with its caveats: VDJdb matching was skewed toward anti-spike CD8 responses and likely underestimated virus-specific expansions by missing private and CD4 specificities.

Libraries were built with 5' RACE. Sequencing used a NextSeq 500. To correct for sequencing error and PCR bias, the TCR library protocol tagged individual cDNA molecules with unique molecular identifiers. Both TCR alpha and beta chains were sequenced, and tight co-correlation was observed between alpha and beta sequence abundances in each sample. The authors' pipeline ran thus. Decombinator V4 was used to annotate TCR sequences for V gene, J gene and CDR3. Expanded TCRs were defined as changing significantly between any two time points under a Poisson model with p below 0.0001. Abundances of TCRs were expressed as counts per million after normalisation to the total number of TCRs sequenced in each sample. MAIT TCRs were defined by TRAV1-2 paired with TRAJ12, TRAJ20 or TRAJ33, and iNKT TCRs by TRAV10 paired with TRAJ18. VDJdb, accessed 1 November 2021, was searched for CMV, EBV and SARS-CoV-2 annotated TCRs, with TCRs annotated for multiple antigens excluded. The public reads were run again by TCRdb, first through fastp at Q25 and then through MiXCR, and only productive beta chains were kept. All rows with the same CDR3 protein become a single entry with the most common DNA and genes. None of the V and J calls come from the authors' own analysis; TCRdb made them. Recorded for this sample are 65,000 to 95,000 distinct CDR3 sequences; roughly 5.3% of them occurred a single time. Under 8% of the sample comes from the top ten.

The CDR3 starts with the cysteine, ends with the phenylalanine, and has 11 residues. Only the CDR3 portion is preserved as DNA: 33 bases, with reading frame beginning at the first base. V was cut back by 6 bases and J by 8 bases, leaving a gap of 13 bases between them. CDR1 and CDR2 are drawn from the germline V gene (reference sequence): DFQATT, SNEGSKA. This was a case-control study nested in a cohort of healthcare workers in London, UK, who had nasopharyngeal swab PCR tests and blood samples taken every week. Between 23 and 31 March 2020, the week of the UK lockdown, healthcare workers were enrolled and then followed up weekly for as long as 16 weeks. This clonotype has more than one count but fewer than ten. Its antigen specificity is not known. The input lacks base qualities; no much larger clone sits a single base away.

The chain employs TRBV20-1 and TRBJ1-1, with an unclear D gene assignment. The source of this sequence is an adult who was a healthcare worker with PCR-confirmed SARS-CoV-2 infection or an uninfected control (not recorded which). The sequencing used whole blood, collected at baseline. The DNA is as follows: TGCAGTGCCCCTTCCCCCCGAGAAGCTTTCTTT. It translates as CSAPSPREAFF.